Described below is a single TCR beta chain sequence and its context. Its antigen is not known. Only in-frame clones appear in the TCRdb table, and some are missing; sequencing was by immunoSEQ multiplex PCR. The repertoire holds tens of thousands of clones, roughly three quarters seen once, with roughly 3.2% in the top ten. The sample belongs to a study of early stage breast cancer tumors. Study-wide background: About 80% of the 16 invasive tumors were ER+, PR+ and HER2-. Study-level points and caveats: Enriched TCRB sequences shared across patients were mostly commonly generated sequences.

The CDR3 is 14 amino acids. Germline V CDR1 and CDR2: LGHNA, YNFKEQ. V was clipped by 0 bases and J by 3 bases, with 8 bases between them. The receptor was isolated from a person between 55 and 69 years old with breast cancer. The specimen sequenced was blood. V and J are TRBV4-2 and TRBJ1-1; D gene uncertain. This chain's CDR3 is CASSQEVGHTEAFF. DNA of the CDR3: TGTGCCAGCAGCCAAGAGGTCGGACACACTGAAGCTTTCTTT.